This T cell receptor beta chain came from a study of shared clonotypes between healthy human individuals. Whole-study results and caveats: Generally, naive subsets came out with larger estimated richness than memory subsets. Exclusively blood specimens were collected; tissue repertoires likely differ. Roughly 5% of naive CD4 clonotypes were common to several donors.

Authors' analysis steps: ImmunoSEQ sequences covered only the junction and lacked quality scores; filtering therefore differed. Profiled with immunoSEQ multiplex PCR; TCRdb holds only in-frame clones, not every one. The V and J calls and clone size come from that table; D and trimming were worked out from the DNA. This table has millions of clones, approximately 92% appearing once. This clone was counted a few times. The antigen is undetermined. This receptor was taken from a man between 18 and 29 years old in good health. The sample taken for sequencing was naive CD4+ T cells sorted from blood. As for subset: CD45RA+ positively selected.

CDR3 in amino acids: CAWSVNLDTEAFF. CDR3 DNA: TGTGCCTGGAGTGTTAATCTGGACACTGAAGCTTTCTTT. This sequence joins TRBV30 and TRBJ1-1; unclear D gene. V was clipped by 0 bases and J by 3 bases, with 8 bases between them. The CDR3 sequence is 13 residues long. Germline CDR1 and CDR2: GTSNPN and SVGIG (reference sequence).